Listed here are 10 T cell receptor beta chains from one sample, sequenced in a study of CD8 T cells in Susac syndrome (dated by TCRdb to about 2019). The library was built by means of the immunoSEQ multiplex PCR assay. RNA was extracted using the RNeasy kit, and about 0.5 to 1 ug of the RNA was reverse transcribed with random hexamers. TCRdb reprocessed the public reads (quality trimming at Q25 with fastp, clone calling with MiXCR) and kept in-frame beta chains. Rows are unified per CDR3 protein, each entry keeping the most common DNA and genes. This sample is represented by 130,000 or so distinct CDR3 sequences; around 85% of them were singletons. The ten largest clones take up around 0.5% of the sample. Sequenced input: CD8+ T cells from PBMCs. These receptors all stem from a human donor with multiple sclerosis.

V and J are TRBV6-1 and TRBJ1-3; D is uncertain. The V gene lost 3 bases and the J gene lost 0 bases, with 9 bases spanning the gap. The CDR3 has 15 amino acids. Germline V gene lookup returns CDR1 MNHNS and CDR2 SASEGT. CDR3 nucleotide sequence: TGTGCCAGCAGTGATGGCAGCTACTCTGGAAACACCATATATTTT. Translation gives CASSDGSYSGNTIYF.

The chain carries TRBV5-1 and TRBJ1-2; possible D gene TRBD1, 5 bases. The CDR3 contains 13 residues. Germline V lookup: CDR1 SGHRS, CDR2 YFSETQ. V lost 2 bases and J lost 3, with 8 bases in between. CDR3 in amino acids: CASSFEGDYGYTF. CDR3 nucleotides: TGCGCCAGCAGCTTTGAAGGGGACTATGGCTACACCTTC.

This sequence joins TRBV3-1 and TRBJ2-7; possible D gene TRBD1, 5 bases. CDR1 is LGHDT, CDR2 YNNKEL, per germline (reference sequence). This CDR3 is built from 16 residues. V shed 1 base and J shed 2 bases, with 15 bases lying between them. This CDR3 reads CASSQVGNRTAYEQYF. CDR3 nucleotides: TGTGCCAGCAGCCAAGTAGGAAACAGGACGGCCTACGAGCAGTACTTC.

The chain is built from TRBV12-3 or TRBV12-4 and TRBJ1-1; 9 bases fit TRBD1. V was clipped by 5 bases and J by 3 bases; unmatched bases: 10. CDR3 length equals 16 residues. The CDR3 region is CASSLGDRGLDTEAFF. CDR3 DNA: TGTGCCAGCAGTCTCGGTGACAGGGGGTTGGACACTGAAGCTTTCTTT.

This sequence joins TRBV12-3 or TRBV12-4 and TRBJ2-1, with D possibly TRBD2 on 5 matching bases. Trimming shortened V by 11 bases and J by 1 base, and 12 bases separated the two germline ends. CDR3 length: 13 amino acids. The CDR3 DNA follows: TGTGCCTTTGGCGGGCTATCCTACAATGAGCAGTTCTTC. It is translated as CAFGGLSYNEQFF.

The V call is TRBV30, the J call TRBJ1-2; TRBD1 matches at 8 bases. The V gene's germline CDR1 is GTSNPN and CDR2 SVGIG (reference sequence). This CDR3 has 13 residues. The junction had 8 bases not matched to a gene; V was cut back by 3 bases and J by 8 bases. CDR3 coding DNA: TGTGCCTGGAGCTTGACAGGGGCCGCGGGCTACACCTTC. Translation: CAWSLTGAAGYTF.

The chain links TRBV12-3 or TRBV12-4 to TRBJ2-1; 9 bases are shared with TRBD2. Unmatched junction bases numbered 11, after V lost 5 bases and J lost 6 bases. CDR3 length: 16 residues. The CDR3 protein is CASSLVRGGGANEQFF. The CDR3 DNA sequence: TGTGCCAGCAGTCTGGTTCGGGGCGGGGGGGCCAATGAGCAGTTCTTC.

This chain joins TRBV15 and TRBJ2-3; 7 nucleotides align to TRBD2. After removal of 3 bases from V and 2 bases from J, the junction contained 5 bases not matched to a gene. Germline lookup yields CDR1 LNHNV and CDR2 YYDKDF (reference sequence). The CDR3 spans 15 residues. CDR3 loop: CATSRGSGVTDTQYF. The DNA for the CDR3 is TGTGCCACCAGCAGGGGGAGCGGGGTCACAGATACGCAGTATTTT.

The chain links TRBV11-2 to TRBJ2-1; 7 nucleotides agree with TRBD2. Germline V CDR1 and CDR2: SGHAT, FQNNGV. CDR3 length: 18 amino acids. The J segment lost 5 bases and the V segment lost 7 bases, leaving 20 bases of the junction unmatched. The CDR3 DNA reads TGTGCCAGCACCCGCCGCGGGGGAGCCAAGCTCCTAAACAATGAGCAGTTCTTC. Encoded protein: CASTRRGGAKLLNNEQFF.

This clonotype was recorded once. V and J are TRBV29-1 and TRBJ2-7; no reliable D call. The CDR3 length is 13 residues. CDR1 and CDR2 from the germline V gene are SQVTM and ANQGSEA. Trimming left V 1 base short and J 5 bases short, with 12 bases between. The CDR3 is CSVEGTVLDEQYF. The CDR3 nucleotides are TGCAGCGTTGAAGGGACGGTTCTAGACGAGCAGTACTTC.